This T cell receptor (beta chain) originates from a study of beta chain features in type 1 diabetes. A word on this clone: Its antigen is not identified.

The entirety of the isolated RNA underwent reverse transcription, so expressed TCRB transcripts were sequenced. The average for stem cell-like memory T cell samples was about 1.01 million reads. TCRdb's copy holds only in-frame clones and misses some; the assay was immunoSEQ multiplex PCR. This table holds some 23,000 clones, 68% found once. The germline V gene encodes CDR1 SEHNR and CDR2 FQNEAQ (reference sequence). Between the trimmed V and J ends, which lost 8 bases and 0 bases, there was a span of 11 bases. The CDR3 totals 14 residues. Points from the study as a whole: PCR, the amplification step, might favor shorter templates, equally in patients and controls. Moderate but significant shortening of TCRB CDR3s was recorded in all four CD4+ subsets from Type 1 diabetes patients.

The clonotype originates from a woman aged 40-49 years with type 1 diabetes. Sequenced material: stem cell memory CD4+ T cells from blood. The chain links TRBV7-9 to TRBJ2-1; D may be TRBD1 (6 bases). CDR3 in DNA: TGTGCCAGCTATGAGGGGGTCTCCTACAATGAGCAGTTCTTC. Translating gives CASYEGVSYNEQFF.